This TCR beta chain came from a study of blood T cell repertoires in COVID-19. The wider study: Sites in the United States, Italy and Spain provided acute and convalescent COVID-19 samples.

Measured with immunoSEQ multiplex PCR; TCRdb has only the in-frame clones, and not every one. The sample holds roughly 60,000 clones, 78% seen once. This clone appeared once. Germline V gene lookup returns CDR1 SGHDT and CDR2 YYEEEE. The CDR3 runs to 16 residues. Trimming shortened V by 0 bases and J by 5 bases, and 17 bases separated the two germline ends. The TCR comes from a human donor in a cohort sampled during active COVID-19. The sequenced sample consisted of peripheral blood. The J gene is TRBJ2-5, the V gene TRBV5-6; a possible D gene is TRBD2 (6 bases). The CDR3 sequence is CASSLVSGLRRETQYF. DNA for the CDR3: TGTGCCAGCAGCTTGGTTAGCGGACTTAGGCGGGAGACCCAGTACTTC.